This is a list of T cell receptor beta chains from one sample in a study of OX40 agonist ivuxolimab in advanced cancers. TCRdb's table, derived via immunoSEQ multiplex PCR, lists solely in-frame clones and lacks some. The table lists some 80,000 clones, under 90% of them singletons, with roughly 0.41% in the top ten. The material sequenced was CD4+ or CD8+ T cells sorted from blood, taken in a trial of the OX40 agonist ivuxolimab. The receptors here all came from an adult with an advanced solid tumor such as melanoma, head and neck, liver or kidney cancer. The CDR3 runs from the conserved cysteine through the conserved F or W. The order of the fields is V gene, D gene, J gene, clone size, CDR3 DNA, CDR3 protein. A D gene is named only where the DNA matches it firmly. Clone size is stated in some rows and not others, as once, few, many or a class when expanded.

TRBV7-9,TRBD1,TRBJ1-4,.,TGTGCCAGCAGCCTGGGACAGGGAAGGGAAAAACTGTTTTTT,CASSLGQGREKLFF
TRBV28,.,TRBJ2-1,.,TGTGCCAGCAGTTTACCCGGGACTCCCGACTCCTACAATGAGCAGTTCTTC,CASSLPGTPDSYNEQFF
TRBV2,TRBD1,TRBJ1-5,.,TGTGCCAGCGGGGGGACAGGTTATAGCAATCAGCCCCAGCATTTT,CASGGTGYSNQPQHF
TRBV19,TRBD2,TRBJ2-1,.,TGTGCCAGTAGTTGGTCGGGACTAGCGGGAGGCGTCGATGAGCAGTTCTTC,CASSWSGLAGGVDEQFF
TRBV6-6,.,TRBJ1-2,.,TGTGCCAGCAGCCCCCTCTCCCACTTAATCTATGGCTACACCTTC,CASSPLSHLIYGYTF
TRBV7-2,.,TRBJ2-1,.,TGTGCCAGCAGCCGTTTGGGGGAGCAGTTCTTC,CASSRLGEQFF
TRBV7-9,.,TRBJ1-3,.,TGTGCCAGCAGCCCAGGACCCGGAAACACCATATATTTT,CASSPGPGNTIYF
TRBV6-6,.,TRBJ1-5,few,TGTGCCAGCAGTTACCGGGGGACCAATCAGCCCCAGCATTTT,CASSYRGTNQPQHF
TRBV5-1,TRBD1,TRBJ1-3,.,TGCGCCAGCAGCTCGACGACAGGGCCGTCTGGAAACACCATATATTTT,CASSSTTGPSGNTIYF
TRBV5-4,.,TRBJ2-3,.,TGTGCCAGCAGCTTTAGAGGGATCCAAGATACGCAGTATTTT,CASSFRGIQDTQYF
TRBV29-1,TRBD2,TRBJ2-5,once,TGCAGCGTTGGCGGACTAGCGGGGTATGAGACCCAGTACTTC,CSVGGLAGYETQYF
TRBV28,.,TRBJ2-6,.,TGTGCCAGCAGTTTACGGTCTGGGGCCAACGTCCTGACTTTC,CASSLRSGANVLTF
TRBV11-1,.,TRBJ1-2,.,TGTGCCAGCAGCTTAGGGACAGACTATGGCTACACCTTC,CASSLGTDYGYTF
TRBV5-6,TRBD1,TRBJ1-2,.,TGTGCCAGCAGCTTTCCCGGGACAGGGGGCGGTGGCTACACCTTC,CASSFPGTGGGGYTF
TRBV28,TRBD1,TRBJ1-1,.,TGTGCCAGCAGTTTATCTCGACAGGGTCGAACTGAAGCTTTCTTT,CASSLSRQGRTEAFF
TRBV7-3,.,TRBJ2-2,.,TGTGCCAGCAGCAGGGGTTCCGGGGAGCTGTTTTTT,CASSRGSGELFF
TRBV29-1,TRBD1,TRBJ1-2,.,TGCAGCGTTGATGCTGTCGACAGGGATTTTTCGGGGGGCTACACCTTC,CSVDAVDRDFSGGYTF
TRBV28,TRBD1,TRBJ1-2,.,TGTGCCAGCACGCGGGACAGGGGAAACTATGGCTACACCTTC,CASTRDRGNYGYTF
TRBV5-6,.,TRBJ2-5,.,TGTGCCAGCAGCATGTTAGGGACGGACTGGCGGCAGTACTTC,CASSMLGTDWRQYF
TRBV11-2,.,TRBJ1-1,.,TGTGCCAGCAGCTGGTTGCGGGGACGGACTGAAGCTTTCTTT,CASSWLRGRTEAFF
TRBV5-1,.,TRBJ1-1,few,TGCGCCAGCAGCTTGGCCAGTGTCGACGGGGAAGCTTTCTTT,CASSLASVDGEAFF
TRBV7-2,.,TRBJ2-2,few,TGTGCCAGCAGCTCGGGTCCCCGGGAGCTGTTTTTT,CASSSGPRELFF
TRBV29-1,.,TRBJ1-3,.,TGCAGCGTCGTCGGGGGGTCTGGAAACACCATATATTTT,CSVVGGSGNTIYF
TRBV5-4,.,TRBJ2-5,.,TGTGCCAGCAGCGGGGCCGACCGAGAGACCCAGTACTTC,CASSGADRETQYF
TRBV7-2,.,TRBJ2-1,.,TGTGCCAGCAGCTTAGAACTGGTCCCCAATGAGCAGTTCTTC,CASSLELVPNEQFF
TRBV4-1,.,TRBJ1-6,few,TGCGCCAGCAGCCAAGGACGGGTGAGTAATTCACCCCTCCACTTT,CASSQGRVSNSPLHF
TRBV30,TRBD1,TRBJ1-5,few,TGTGCCTGGAGGTCGACAGGGAGCAATCAGCCCCAGCATTTT,CAWRSTGSNQPQHF
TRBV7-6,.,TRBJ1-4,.,TGTGCCAGCAGCCCGCGGACAGCAACTAATGAAAAACTGTTTTTT,CASSPRTATNEKLFF
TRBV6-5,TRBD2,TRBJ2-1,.,TGTGCCAGCACCGGGACTAGCGGCTACAATGAGCAGTTCTTC,CASTGTSGYNEQFF
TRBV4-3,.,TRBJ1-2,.,TGCGCCAGCAGCCAAGATGGTGGCAGGGGCGTTGGCTACACCTTC,CASSQDGGRGVGYTF
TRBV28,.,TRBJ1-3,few,TGTGCCAGTAAGGTTGGGGACTCTGGAAACACCATATATTTT,CASKVGDSGNTIYF
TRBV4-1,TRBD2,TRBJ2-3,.,TGCGCCAGCAAAAGAAGCGGGGGCACAGATACGCAGTATTTT,CASKRSGGTDTQYF
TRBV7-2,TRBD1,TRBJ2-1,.,TGTGCCAGCAGCTTAGATCGATGGACAGGTTTAAAATACAATGAGCAGTTCTTC,CASSLDRWTGLKYNEQFF
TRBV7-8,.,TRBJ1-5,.,TGTGCCAGCAGCTTAGGAGGATATAGCAATCAGCCCCAGCATTTT,CASSLGGYSNQPQHF
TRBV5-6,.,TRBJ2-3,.,TGTGCCAGCAGCTTGCGTGGCGGGTTAAAAGATACGCAGTATTTT,CASSLRGGLKDTQYF
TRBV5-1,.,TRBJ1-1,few,TGCGCCAGCAGGGGCCGAGGCTCTGAAGCTTTCTTT,CASRGRGSEAFF
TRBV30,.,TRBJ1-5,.,TGTGCCTGGAGTCCAGGGGTTAATCAGCCCCAGCATTTT,CAWSPGVNQPQHF
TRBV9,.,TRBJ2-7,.,TGTGCCAGCAGCGTAGGGAGGGAGCCCTACGAGCAGTACTTC,CASSVGREPYEQYF
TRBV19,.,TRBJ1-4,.,TGTGCCAGTAGTCCCGGGACGTTTGAAAAACTGTTTTTT,CASSPGTFEKLFF
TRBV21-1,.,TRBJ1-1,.,TGTGCCAGACCGGAGGCCCCTCCAGCTTTCTTT,CARPEAPPAFF
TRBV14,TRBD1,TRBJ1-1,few,TGTGCCAGCGGACAGGGGGTTTATGAAGCTTTCTTT,CASGQGVYEAFF
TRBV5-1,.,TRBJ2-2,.,TGCGCCAGCAGCTTCCGGGACACCGGGGAGCTGTTTTTT,CASSFRDTGELFF
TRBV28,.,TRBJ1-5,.,TGTGCCAGCAGTTTAGGGGGGTGGAATCAGCCCCAGCATTTT,CASSLGGWNQPQHF
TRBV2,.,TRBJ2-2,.,TGTGCCAGCAGTGTTGAGGGCACCGGGGAGCTGTTTTTT,CASSVEGTGELFF
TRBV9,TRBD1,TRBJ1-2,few,TGTGCCAGCAGCCCGAGGATCACAGGGGAAGGATCCGATGGCTACACCTTC,CASSPRITGEGSDGYTF
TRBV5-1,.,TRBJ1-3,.,TGCGCCAGCAGCGGGGGAGCCTCTGGAAACACCATATATTTT,CASSGGASGNTIYF
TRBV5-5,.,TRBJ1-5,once,TGTGCCAGCAGTACCGGGACGGAGTATCAGCCCCAGCATTTT,CASSTGTEYQPQHF
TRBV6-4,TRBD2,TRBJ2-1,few,TGTGCCAGCAGTGACTCCGAACGGGGGGGCCGGATCAATGAGCAGTTCTTC,CASSDSERGGRINEQFF
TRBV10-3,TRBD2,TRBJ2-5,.,TGTGCCATCAGTGGGGGTAGCGGGAGGGAAGAGACCCAGTACTTC,CAISGGSGREETQYF
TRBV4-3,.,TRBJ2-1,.,TGCGCCAGCAGCCAAAAATTGAGCTCCTACAATGAGCAGTTCTTC,CASSQKLSSYNEQFF
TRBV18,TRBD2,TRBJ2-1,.,TGTGCCAGCTCACCACCGTCCAGCGGGAGGAATGAGCAGTTCTTC,CASSPPSSGRNEQFF